Shown below are 21 T cell receptor beta chains from a single sample sequenced in a study of cytomegalovirus exposure and HLA in healthy donors. Libraries were prepared by immunoSEQ multiplex PCR; TCRdb keeps only in-frame clonotypes and omits some of them. The table shows more than 110,000 clones, with around 85% occurring only once. Sequencing was done on a sample of PBMCs. Receptors originate from a man younger than 35 in good health and CMV-seronegative.

The chain joins TRBV5-4 to TRBJ2-2, with 7 nucleotides matching TRBD2. The CDR3 is made up of 17 amino acids. With 4 bases clipped from V and 3 bases from J, the junction kept 12 bases outside the gene matches. Germline values: CDR1 SGHNT, CDR2 YYREEE (reference sequence). CDR3: CASSRSGGSGYTGELFF. Here the CDR3 DNA reads TGTGCCAGCAGCCGATCGGGGGGAAGCGGCTACACCGGGGAGCTGTTTTTT.

The V call is TRBV5-1, the J call TRBJ1-1; 7 bases are a match to TRBD1. The CDR3 extends over 16 amino acids. Germline CDR1 SGHRS, CDR2 YFSETQ. Trimming cost V 0 bases and J 1 base; bases outside gene matches: 6. DNA for the CDR3: TGCGCCAGCAGCTTGGAAGGGACAGCCAGGAACACTGAAGCTTTCTTT. It translates to CASSLEGTARNTEAFF.

In this sample, this clone turned up a few times. V usage is TRBV18 and J usage is TRBJ2-5; D possibly corresponds to TRBD1 (5 bases). Germline lookup yields CDR1 KGHSH and CDR2 LQKENI. The CDR3 is 14 amino acids. V was trimmed by 3 bases and J by 0 bases, leaving 8 bases between them. The CDR3 sequence is CASSPTENQETQYF. The CDR3 DNA sequence: TGTGCCAGCTCACCGACAGAAAACCAAGAGACCCAGTACTTC.

The CDR3: CASSLEGGYGNTEAFF. The CDR3 nucleotides are TGCGCCAGCAGCTTGGAAGGAGGGTACGGGAACACTGAAGCTTTCTTT. The chain has TRBV5-1 and TRBJ1-1; D is uncertain. The V end lost 0 bases, the J end lost 1 base, and 13 bases lay between the germline ends. This CDR3 is 16 amino acids long. Germline loops: CDR1 SGHRS, CDR2 YFSETQ.

The V gene is TRBV19, the J gene TRBJ1-1; tentative D call: TRBD1 (6 bases). Germline V gene lookup returns CDR1 LNHDA and CDR2 SQIVND (reference sequence). Between the trimmed V and J ends, which lost 6 bases and 3 bases, there was a span of 14 bases. This CDR3 contains 14 residues. The CDR3 is CASRKRQAHTEAFF. In DNA form, the CDR3 reads TGTGCCAGTAGAAAAAGACAGGCGCACACTGAAGCTTTCTTT.

The CDR3, as DNA: TGTGCCAGCAGTACACTTAGACAGGGGGTCAACGAGCAGTACTTC. Translated, it gives CASSTLRQGVNEQYF. V gene TRBV27 combines with J gene TRBJ2-7; 9 bases are a match to TRBD1. V lost 5 bases and J lost 5; bases outside the gene matches: 10. Per germline, CDR1 MNHEY and CDR2 SMNVEV (reference sequence). CDR3 length equals 15 residues.

The V and J genes are TRBV19 and TRBJ2-1; TRBD2 matches 11 bases. J gave up 7 bases and V 3 bases, and 8 bases lay outside the gene matches. Looked up from germline, CDR1 is LNHDA and CDR2 is SQIVND (reference sequence). The CDR3 is 16 residues long. CDR3 region: CASSMWLAGGGNEQFF. Here the CDR3 DNA reads TGTGCCAGTAGTATGTGGCTAGCGGGGGGAGGGAATGAGCAGTTCTTC. The whole variable domain, remainder taken from reference TRBV19 and TRBJ2-1, is DGGITQSPKYLFRKEGQNVTLSCEQNLNHDAMYWYRQDPGQGLRLIYYSQIVNDFQKGDIAEGYSVSREKKESFPLTVTSAQKNPTAFYLCASSMWLAGGGNEQFFGPGTRLTVL.

The V call is TRBV5-1, the J call TRBJ1-3; 12 nucleotides line up with TRBD1. The CDR3 contains 19 residues. V lost 0 bases, J lost 0 bases, and 7 bases stayed unmatched. The germline CDR1 and CDR2 sequences are SGHRS and YFSETQ. CDR3 region: CASSLDGTGGPSSGNTIYF. CDR3 sequence (DNA): TGCGCCAGCAGCTTGGATGGGACAGGGGGCCCTAGCTCTGGAAACACCATATATTTT. Filled out from reference TRBV5-1 and TRBJ1-3, the complete variable domain reads KAGVTQTPRYLIKTRGQQVTLSCSPISGHRSVSWYQQTPGQGLQFLFEYFSETQRNKGNFPGRFSGRQFSNSRSEMNVSTLELGDSALYLCASSLDGTGGPSSGNTIYFGEGSWLTVV.

The V gene is TRBV28, the J gene TRBJ2-7; D may be TRBD2 (6 bases). V lost 2 bases and J lost 6, with 8 bases in between. The germline V gene has CDR1 MDHEN and CDR2 SYDVKM. The CDR3 spans 12 residues. Here the CDR3 reads CASSLAGPEQYF. The CDR3 region has the DNA TGTGCCAGCAGTTTAGCGGGACCCGAGCAGTACTTC.

V and J are TRBV16 and TRBJ1-5; 7 bases align to TRBD1. After removal of 2 bases from V and 11 bases from J, the junction contained 15 bases not matched to a gene. The germline CDR1 and CDR2 sequences are KGHSY and FQNENV. There are 16 residues in the CDR3. CDR3 coding DNA: TGTGCCAGCAGCCAACCGTCGGGACAGACGTTTTCGGCCCAGCATTTT. Protein product: CASSQPSGQTFSAQHF.

The gene calls are TRBV29-1 and TRBJ2-7, with D tentatively TRBD2 (5 bases). The germline V gene has CDR1 SQVTM and CDR2 ANQGSEA. Trimming left V 0 bases short and J 1 base short, with 7 bases between. The CDR3 is 13 residues long. The CDR3 spells CSVEERGSYEQYF. The DNA of the CDR3 is TGCAGCGTTGAAGAGCGAGGGTCCTACGAGCAGTACTTC.

The CDR3 sequence: CASSDFPWGGDTDTQYF. CDR3 nucleotides: TGTGCCAGCAGTGACTTCCCTTGGGGGGGCGACACAGATACGCAGTATTTT. This chain links TRBV6-1 with TRBJ2-3, with TRBD2 as a possible D gene (7 bases). This CDR3 spans 17 amino acids. CDR1 and CDR2 from the germline V gene are MNHNS and SASEGT. The V gene lost 3 bases and the J gene lost 2 bases, with 18 bases spanning the gap.

The chain carries TRBV5-1 and TRBJ2-1, with 9 bases that match TRBD1. The CDR3 length is 17 residues. J gave up 4 bases and V 0 bases, and 8 bases lay outside the gene matches. Germline V lookup: CDR1 SGHRS, CDR2 YFSETQ. The CDR3 sequence: CASSLVGGQGGYNEQFF. In DNA, the CDR3 is TGCGCCAGCAGCTTGGTGGGGGGACAGGGCGGTTACAATGAGCAGTTCTTC.

This chain uses TRBV19 with TRBJ2-6; D possibly corresponds to TRBD2 (6 bases). Germline assignment: CDR1 LNHDA and CDR2 SQIVND (reference sequence). The germline V and J ends were trimmed by 4 bases and 0 bases, with 22 bases remaining between them. The CDR3 is made up of 20 amino acids. CDR3 protein: CASSTDSSESSSSGANVLTF. The DNA for the CDR3 is TGTGCCAGTAGTACCGACTCTAGCGAGTCTTCGTCCTCTGGGGCCAACGTCCTGACTTTC.

V usage is TRBV18 and J usage is TRBJ2-5; maybe TRBD1 (5 bases). The CDR3 totals 16 residues. Germline values: CDR1 KGHSH, CDR2 LQKENI. Trimming took 0 bases from V and 1 from J, leaving 12 bases between them. CDR3 nucleotide sequence: TGTGCCAGCTCACCACCGTCACTCAGGGCCCAAGAGACCCAGTACTTC. This gives the protein CASSPPSLRAQETQYF.

The chain couples TRBV10-3 to TRBJ2-3; D is undetermined. The V gene lost 3 bases and the J gene lost 0 bases, with 10 bases spanning the gap. This CDR3 contains 15 residues. CDR1 ENHRY and CDR2 SYGVKD come from the germline V gene. CDR3: CAISDPTKSTDTQYF. The CDR3 DNA follows: TGTGCCATCAGTGACCCGACAAAGAGCACAGATACGCAGTATTTT.

J is TRBJ1-6 and V is TRBV7-9; TRBD1 matches 7 bases. The germline V gene encodes CDR1 SEHNR and CDR2 FQNEAQ (reference sequence). With 4 bases clipped from V and 7 bases from J, the junction kept 13 bases outside the gene matches. The CDR3 runs to 17 residues. The CDR3, as DNA: TGTGCCAGCAGCTCGACCACGGACAGGCCGTCGAATTCACCCCTCCACTTT. It codes for CASSSTTDRPSNSPLHF.

This clone has only a few counts. This sequence joins TRBV27 and TRBJ1-6; no definite D call. The CDR3 contains 13 residues. Germline V gene lookup returns CDR1 MNHEY and CDR2 SMNVEV (reference sequence). With 4 bases removed from V and 9 bases from J, the gap between germline ends came to 10 bases. Here the CDR3 reads CASSSREGSPLHF. The CDR3 DNA reads as TGTGCCAGCAGTTCAAGGGAGGGTTCACCCCTCCACTTT.

The V call is TRBV7-8, the J call TRBJ1-1; 7 nucleotides agree with TRBD1. CDR1 SGHVS and CDR2 FQNEAQ come from the germline V gene. The CDR3 is made up of 16 amino acids. The ends lost 2 bases at V and 1 base at J; junction bases unmatched: 7. The CDR3 loop reads CASSLFWGQKNTEAFF. In nucleotides, the CDR3 is TGTGCCAGCAGCTTATTTTGGGGACAGAAGAACACTGAAGCTTTCTTT.

This chain links TRBV14 with TRBJ1-4; tentative D call: TRBD1 (6 bases). Germline V gives CDR1 SGHDN, CDR2 FVKESK. The CDR3 is made up of 16 amino acids. Trimming left V 0 bases short and J 1 base short, with 9 bases between. The DNA for the CDR3 is TGTGCCAGCAGCCAAGAGGGGGCAGGAACTAATGAAAAACTGTTTTTT. Amino acid sequence: CASSQEGAGTNEKLFF.

CDR3 coding DNA: TGTGCCAGCAGCTTAGGACTAGGCACAGATACGCAGTATTTT. Its protein is CASSLGLGTDTQYF. The chain combines TRBV7-6 with TRBJ2-3; tentative D call: TRBD2 (6 bases). Germline V gene data show CDR1 as SGHVS and CDR2 as FNYEAQ. V was trimmed by 1 base and J by 1 base, leaving 6 bases between them. There are 14 residues in the CDR3.